A single T cell receptor (beta chain) is shown here with its context. Its antigen is unidentified. This sample was taken from a study of T-cell reconstitution after alpha-beta-depleted transplantation in children. Broader study findings: Roughly two months post-transplant, alpha-beta T cells reportedly originated from several hundred graft clones that had expanded. T-cell counts and diversity at one year post-transplant came mainly from newly produced T cells. At day 60, the high TCRbeta diversity found in some patients originated from recipient T cells and thymic progenitors that had survived.

Construction of the TCRbeta library involved unique molecular identifiers. TCRdb re-called the PCR reads through MiXCR, storing one row per CDR3 protein. The table has about 600,000 distinct CDR3 sequences, about an eighth seen once. This receptor was obtained from a male patient aged 5 to 17 who had a stem cell transplant for acute myeloid leukemia, so the T cells may come from the graft donor. The sequencing here drew on PBMCs, mostly from graft donor cells, taken 360 days after TCRalphabeta/CD19-depleted stem cell transplant.

The CDR3 DNA sequence: TGTGCCAGCAGTTTAACCCTCACCGGGAACATAATCAATGAGCAGTTCTTC. Amino acid sequence: CASSLTLTGNIINEQFF. J is TRBJ2-1 and V is TRBV28, with a possible D match to TRBD2 (5 bases). V lost 2 bases, J lost 6 bases, and 20 bases lay in between. Per the germline V gene, CDR1 is MDHEN and CDR2 is SYDVKM. There are 17 residues in the CDR3.